Listed below are T cell receptor beta chains from one sample, sequenced in a study of shared clonotypes between healthy human individuals. Clones were read by immunoSEQ multiplex PCR, and TCRdb kept only the in-frame ones, dropping some. The table records approximately 110,000 clones, around two thirds of them present only once. Sequenced sample: memory CD8+ T cells sorted from blood. The source is a woman in her twenties or thirties in good health. The CDR3 runs from the conserved cysteine through the conserved F or W. A D gene is named only where the DNA matches it firmly. Clone size is stated in some rows and not others, as once, few, many or a class when expanded.

>TRBV6-6|-|TRBJ1-2|once
TGTGCCAGCATCGGCTGGGACTATGGCTACACCTTC
CASIGWDYGYTF
>TRBV28|TRBD2|TRBJ2-2|many
TGTGCCAGCAGTTTACGGGGGGTCCACACCGGGGAGCTGTTTTTT
CASSLRGVHTGELFF
>TRBV2|TRBD2|TRBJ2-7|-
TGTGCCAGCAGTTTTACTAGCGGGAGTAACGAGCAGTACTTC
CASSFTSGSNEQYF
>TRBV5-4|-|TRBJ2-1|-
TGTGCCAGCAGACTGGACAGCGAGCAGTTCTTC
CASRLDSEQFF
>TRBV10-3|-|TRBJ1-4|-
TGTGCCATCAGTGATACGACCTATGGAGAAAAACTGTTTTTT
CAISDTTYGEKLFF
>TRBV29-1|-|TRBJ2-1|-
TGCAGGGTAGGGGCATACAATGAGCAGTTCTTC
CRVGAYNEQFF
>TRBV6-1|TRBD2|TRBJ2-1|-
TGTGCCAGCAGTCTTGGGACTAGCGGGTACAATGAGCAGTTCTTC
CASSLGTSGYNEQFF
>TRBV15|-|TRBJ2-5|many
TGTGCCACCAGCAGACTGGACAGTCGAGAGACCCAGTACTTC
CATSRLDSRETQYF
>TRBV28|-|TRBJ2-7|many
TGTGCCAGCAGTTTAACTAGAGGACTCACTAACCAACCACAGGACTTC
CASSLTRGLTNQPQDF
>TRBV6-1|-|TRBJ1-2|-
TGTGCCAGCAGTGACGGCAGGGAGTTCTATGGCTACACCTTC
CASSDGREFYGYTF
>TRBV13|-|TRBJ2-1|-
TGTGCCAGCAGCTTAGTGGGAATCCACAATGAGCAGTTCTTC
CASSLVGIHNEQFF
>TRBV28|-|TRBJ2-6|-
TGTGCCAGTTATGAGACATCTGGGGCCAACGTCCTGACTTTC
CASYETSGANVLTF
>TRBV7-2|TRBD2|TRBJ2-3|-
TGTGCCAGCAGCCCCCCGGGACTAGCCGGTTCAGATACGCAGTATTTT
CASSPPGLAGSDTQYF
>TRBV27|TRBD2|TRBJ2-1|once
TGTGCCAGCAGTCCCTGGACTAGCGGGACTGGTGAGCAGTTCTTC
CASSPWTSGTGEQFF
>TRBV5-6|TRBD1|TRBJ2-5|-
TGTGCCAGCAGCGCCCGACAGGGTCGCTATCAAGAGACCCAGTACTTC
CASSARQGRYQETQYF
>TRBV6-6|TRBD2|TRBJ2-7|-
TGTGCCAGCAGTTACGGGGGGGTCTACGAGCAGTACTTC
CASSYGGVYEQYF
>TRBV29-1|-|TRBJ2-7|-
TGCAGCGTTGTAGAAGGGGACTACGAGCAGTACTTC
CSVVEGDYEQYF
>TRBV6-1|TRBD2|TRBJ2-1|-
TGTGCCAGCAGTGGGGTAGCGGGAGCAGGGGGACTCAATGAGCAGTTCTTC
CASSGVAGAGGLNEQFF
>TRBV5-8|-|TRBJ2-1|-
TGTGCCAGCAGCCCCCGATATCGGACAGCTTACAATGAGCAGTTCTTC
CASSPRYRTAYNEQFF
>TRBV7-8|-|TRBJ1-1|-
TGTGCCAGCAGCTTAGCATTCCAGGGCGACACTGAAGCTTTCTTT
CASSLAFQGDTEAFF